The 3 T cell receptor beta chains below come from one sample, sequenced in a study of T cells in tumors and immune-related adverse events. Sequenced by immunoSEQ multiplex PCR; TCRdb stores in-frame clones only, minus some. The table lists some 2,300 clones, 83% of them singletons. This specimen was tumor tissue, taken from a patient treated with anti-PD-1 therapy. The receptors here all came from a female donor with metastatic renal cell carcinoma.

The rearrangement joins TRBV2 to TRBJ1-3; no definite D call. Germline assignment: CDR1 SNHLY and CDR2 FYNNEI. Trimming removed 7 bases from V and 2 bases from J, with 15 bases in between. The CDR3 is 15 residues long. The CDR3 DNA reads TGTGCCAGCAACCAACAGCTTCTAGCTGGAAACACCATATATTTT. Its protein is CASNQQLLAGNTIYF.

This rearrangement joins TRBV11-2 to TRBJ2-1; no firm D call. CDR1 and CDR2 from the germline V gene are SGHAT and FQNNGV. The CDR3 is made up of 14 amino acids. Trimming left V 0 bases short and J 9 bases short, with 12 bases between. CDR3 sequence reads: CASSLEGLGLEQFF. The CDR3, as DNA: TGTGCCAGCAGCTTAGAGGGTCTAGGGCTTGAGCAGTTCTTC.

The rearrangement joins TRBV7-6 to TRBJ2-5; D remains ambiguous. CDR1 and CDR2 from the germline V gene are SGHVS and FNYEAQ. This CDR3 contains 13 residues. The ends were cut back, 0 bases at V and 9 bases at J, with 11 bases in the middle. The CDR3 DNA is TGTGCCAGCAGCTTAGCGCAATCGGGCTCCCAGTACTTC. It translates to CASSLAQSGSQYF.